A few counts support the clone carrying this TCR beta chain. The antigen remains unidentified. The PCR made use of 60 Vbeta and 13 Jbeta primers. Profiling relied on immunoSEQ multiplex PCR, and the TCRdb table lists in-frame clones only, not all of them. The sample carries around 150,000 clones, about 74% recorded once. This sample stems from a study of cytomegalovirus exposure and HLA in healthy donors. Findings and limits, study-wide: According to reports, the classifier identified cytomegalovirus status with high specificity and sensitivity. When analyzed later, a missense DCLRE1C variant was found to be linked to TCR beta V- and J-gene trimming. Previous analysis showed most TCR beta V segments were productive about 90% or about 30% of the time.

Trimming removed 5 bases from V and 1 base from J, with 11 bases in between. CDR3 length: 14 residues. CDR1 is SEHNR and CDR2 is FQNEAQ in the germline V gene (reference sequence). Likely unrecorded immune exposures existed in these nominally healthy donors. The receptor's source is a man aged 40-55 years in good health and CMV-seronegative. This chain links TRBV7-9 with TRBJ1-1, with D possibly being TRBD1 (6 bases). The specimen was PBMCs. DNA of the CDR3: TGTGCCAGCAGCCCTACAGGGTCGAACACTGAAGCTTTCTTT. This sequence encodes CASSPTGSNTEAFF.